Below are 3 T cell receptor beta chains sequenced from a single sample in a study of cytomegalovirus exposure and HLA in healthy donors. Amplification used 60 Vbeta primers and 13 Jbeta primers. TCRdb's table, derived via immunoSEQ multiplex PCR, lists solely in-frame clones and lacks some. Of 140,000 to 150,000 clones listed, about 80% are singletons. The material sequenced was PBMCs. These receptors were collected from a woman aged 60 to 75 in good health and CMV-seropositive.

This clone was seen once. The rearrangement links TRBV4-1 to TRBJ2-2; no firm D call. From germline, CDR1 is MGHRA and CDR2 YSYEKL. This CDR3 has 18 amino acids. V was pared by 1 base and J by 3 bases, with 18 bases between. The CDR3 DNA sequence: TGCGCCAGCAGCCAAGGACTTTTCCGGATGCCGGACACCGGGGAGCTGTTTTTT. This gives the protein CASSQGLFRMPDTGELFF.

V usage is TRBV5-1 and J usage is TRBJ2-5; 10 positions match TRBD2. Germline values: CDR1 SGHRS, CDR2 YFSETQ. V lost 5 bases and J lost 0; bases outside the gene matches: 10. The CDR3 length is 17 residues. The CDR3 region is CASRIGLAAPYQETQYF. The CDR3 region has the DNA TGCGCCAGCAGGATCGGACTAGCGGCACCTTACCAAGAGACCCAGTACTTC.

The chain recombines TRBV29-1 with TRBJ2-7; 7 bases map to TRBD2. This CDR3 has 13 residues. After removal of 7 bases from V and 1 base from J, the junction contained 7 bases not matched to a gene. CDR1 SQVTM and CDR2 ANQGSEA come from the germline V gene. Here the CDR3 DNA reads TGCAGCGCCCGCGGGGGACCTTCCTACGAGCAGTACTTC. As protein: CSARGGPSYEQYF.